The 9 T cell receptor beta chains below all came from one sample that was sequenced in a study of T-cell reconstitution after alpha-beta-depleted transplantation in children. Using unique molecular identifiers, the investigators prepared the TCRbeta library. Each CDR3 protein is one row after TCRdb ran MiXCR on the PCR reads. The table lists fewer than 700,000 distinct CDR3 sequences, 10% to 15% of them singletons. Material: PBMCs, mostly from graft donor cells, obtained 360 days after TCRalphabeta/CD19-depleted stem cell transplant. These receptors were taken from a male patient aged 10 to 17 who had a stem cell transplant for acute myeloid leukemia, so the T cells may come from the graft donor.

CDR3 sequence reads: CASSLGGQGGDTQYF. CDR3 nucleotide sequence: TGTGCCAGCAGCTTGGGCGGACAGGGGGGAGATACGCAGTATTTT. The V call is TRBV7-3, the J call TRBJ2-3, with TRBD1 identical over 10 bases. After removal of 3 bases from V and 5 bases from J, the junction contained 5 bases not matched to a gene. This CDR3 has 15 residues. Germline CDR1 is SGHTA and CDR2 is FQGTGA.

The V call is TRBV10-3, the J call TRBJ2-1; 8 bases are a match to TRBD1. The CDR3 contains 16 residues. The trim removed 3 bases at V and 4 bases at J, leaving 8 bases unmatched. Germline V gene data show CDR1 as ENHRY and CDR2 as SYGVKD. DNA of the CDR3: TGTGCCATCAGTGACCACAGGGGGGCCCAGTACAATGAGCAGTTCTTC. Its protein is CAISDHRGAQYNEQFF.

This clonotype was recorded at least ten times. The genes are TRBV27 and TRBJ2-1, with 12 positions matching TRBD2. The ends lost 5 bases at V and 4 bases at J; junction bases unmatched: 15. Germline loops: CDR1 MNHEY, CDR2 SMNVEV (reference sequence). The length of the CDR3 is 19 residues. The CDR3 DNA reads TGTGCCAGCAGTCACCGACAGGGCCCGGGACTAGCGGGTTACAATGAGCAGTTCTTC. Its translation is CASSHRQGPGLAGYNEQFF.

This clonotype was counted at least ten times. The CDR3 DNA sequence: TGCAGCGTTGGGCTAGCGGGAGGCATTCAGTACTTC. Protein product: CSVGLAGGIQYF. The rearrangement links TRBV29-1 to TRBJ2-4; 11 positions match TRBD2. CDR1 and CDR2 (germline): SQVTM, ANQGSEA. The CDR3 is 12 amino acids. V lost 4 bases, J lost 9 bases, and 2 bases stayed unmatched. The full variable domain, with the rest looked up from reference TRBV29-1 and TRBJ2-4, is SAVISQKPSRDICQRGTSLTIQCQVDSQVTMMFWYRQQPGQSLTLIATANQGSEATYESGFVIDKFPISRPNLTFSTLTVSNMSPEDSSIYLCSVGLAGGIQYFGAGTRLSVL.

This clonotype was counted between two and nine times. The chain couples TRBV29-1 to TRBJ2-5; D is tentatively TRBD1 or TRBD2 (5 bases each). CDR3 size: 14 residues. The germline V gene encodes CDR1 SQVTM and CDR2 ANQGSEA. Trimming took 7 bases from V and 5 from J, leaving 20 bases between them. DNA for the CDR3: TGCAGCGCCCTCTCGGGGCCCTGGGGGGAGACCCAGTACTTC. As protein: CSALSGPWGETQYF. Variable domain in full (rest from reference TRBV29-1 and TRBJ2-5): SAVISQKPSRDICQRGTSLTIQCQVDSQVTMMFWYRQQPGQSLTLIATANQGSEATYESGFVIDKFPISRPNLTFSTLTVSNMSPEDSSIYLCSALSGPWGETQYFGPGTRLLVL.

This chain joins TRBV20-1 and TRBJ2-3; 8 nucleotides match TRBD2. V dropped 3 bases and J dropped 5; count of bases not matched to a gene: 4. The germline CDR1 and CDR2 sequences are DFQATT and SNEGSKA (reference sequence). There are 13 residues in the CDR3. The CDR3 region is CSASGRAVDTQYF. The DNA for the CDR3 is TGCAGTGCTAGCGGGAGGGCCGTAGATACGCAGTATTTT.

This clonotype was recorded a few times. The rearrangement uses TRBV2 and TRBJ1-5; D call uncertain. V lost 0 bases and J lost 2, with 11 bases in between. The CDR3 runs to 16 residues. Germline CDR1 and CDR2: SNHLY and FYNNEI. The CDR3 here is CASSEALDRRNQPQHF. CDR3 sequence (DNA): TGTGCCAGCAGTGAAGCATTAGACCGGCGCAATCAGCCCCAGCATTTT.

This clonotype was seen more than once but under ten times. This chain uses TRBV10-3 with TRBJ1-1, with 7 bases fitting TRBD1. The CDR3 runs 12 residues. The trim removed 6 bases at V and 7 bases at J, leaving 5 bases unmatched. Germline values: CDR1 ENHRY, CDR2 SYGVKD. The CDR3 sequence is CAIRIGDSEAFF. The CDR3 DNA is TGTGCCATCAGGATCGGGGACAGTGAAGCTTTCTTT.

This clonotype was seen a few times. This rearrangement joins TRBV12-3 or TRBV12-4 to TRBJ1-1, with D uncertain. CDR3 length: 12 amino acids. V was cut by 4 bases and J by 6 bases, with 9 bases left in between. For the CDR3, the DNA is TGTGCCAGCAGTTACTTTGCCTCTGAAGCTTTCTTT. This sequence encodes CASSYFASEAFF.